This is a list of T cell receptor beta chains from one sample in a study of blood T cells in healthy people across ages. TCRdb independently ran MiXCR on the 5' RACE reads; one entry per CDR3 protein. The data contain more than 650,000 distinct CDR3 sequences, roughly 50% of them singletons. Source material: blood. These receptors all stem from a man older than 75 in good health. The CDR3 runs from the conserved cysteine through the conserved F or W. D genes are given only for firm matches. A row's size may be missing; if present it is once, few, many or a size class.

d_gene	j_gene	v_gene	abundance	CDR3aa	CDR3nt
NA	TRBJ1-2	TRBV6-1	NA	CASSPLSAYGYTF	TGTGCCAGCAGTCCTTTAAGCGCCTATGGCTACACCTTC
NA	TRBJ2-7	TRBV5-5	few	CASSPHVAAEQYF	TGTGCCAGCAGCCCCCACGTGGCGGCCGAGCAGTACTTC
NA	TRBJ2-7	TRBV27	few	CASSLFPGPYEQYF	TGTGCCAGCAGTTTGTTCCCAGGGCCCTACGAGCAGTACTTC
NA	TRBJ1-1	TRBV7-2	few	CASSLVRGLNTEAFF	TGTGCCAGCAGCTTAGTTCGGGGGTTGAACACTGAAGCTTTCTTT
NA	TRBJ2-3	TRBV7-2	NA	CASSLVGAGRTDTQYF	TGTGCCAGCAGCTTAGTCGGTGCAGGGCGCACAGATACGCAGTATTTT
TRBD2	TRBJ2-1	TRBV10-3	NA	CAISEPTSGIPYNEQFF	TGTGCCATCAGTGAGCCAACTAGCGGGATCCCCTACAATGAGCAGTTCTTC
NA	TRBJ2-6	TRBV11-2	few	CASSARVSGANVLTF	TGTGCCAGCAGCGCGCGGGTCTCTGGGGCCAACGTCCTGACTTTC
NA	TRBJ2-3	TRBV29-1	NA	CSVEVGVGYAYF	TGCAGCGTTGAGGTGGGGGTGGGATACGCGTATTTT
NA	TRBJ2-7	TRBV7-3	NA	CASSLGVASYNEQYF	TGTGCCAGCAGCTTAGGGGTAGCCTCCTACAATGAGCAGTACTTC
NA	TRBJ2-7	TRBV3-1	NA	CASSRPNPNSEQYF	TGTGCCAGCAGCCGGCCGAACCCAAACTCCGAGCAGTACTTC
NA	TRBJ2-3	TRBV7-3	NA	CASSLQGPDTQYF	TGTGCCAGCAGCTTACAGGGTCCGGATACGCAGTATTTT
TRBD2	TRBJ2-3	TRBV6-1	few	CATTAAGAHTQYF	TGTGCCACCACCGCGGCGGGAGCCCATACGCAGTATTTT
NA	TRBJ2-5	TRBV7-9	NA	CASSLVWEETQYF	TGTGCCAGCAGCTTAGTTTGGGAGGAGACCCAGTACTTC
TRBD2	TRBJ2-7	TRBV28	NA	CASSLGGETSYEQYF	TGTGCCAGCAGTTTAGGGGGGGAGACCTCCTACGAGCAGTACTTC
TRBD2	TRBJ2-3	TRBV29-1	NA	CSALRLASTDTQYF	TGCAGCGCTCTCCGACTAGCTAGCACAGATACGCAGTATTTT
NA	TRBJ2-7	TRBV28	once	CASRFPRDHYEQYF	TGTGCCAGCCGATTCCCCAGGGACCACTACGAGCAGTACTTC
NA	TRBJ2-5	TRBV11-2	NA	CASSLRQTPFQETQYF	TGTGCCAGCAGCCTGCGACAGACCCCTTTCCAAGAGACCCAGTACTTC
NA	TRBJ2-3	TRBV28	NA	CASTQGGVGTDTQYF	TGTGCCAGCACCCAAGGGGGTGTGGGCACAGATACGCAGTATTTT
NA	TRBJ2-3	TRBV24-1	many	CATSVGSITDTQYF	TGTGCCACCAGCGTCGGCAGTATCACAGATACGCAGTATTTT
NA	TRBJ1-2	TRBV6-5	few	CASKGHYGYTF	TGTGCCAGCAAAGGACACTATGGCTACACCTTC
TRBD2	TRBJ2-1	TRBV10-3	NA	CAISELSASGSVYEQFF	TGTGCCATCAGTGAACTATCGGCTAGCGGGAGTGTATATGAGCAGTTCTTC
TRBD1	TRBJ2-6	TRBV24-1	NA	CATSDPGQGLSGANVLTF	TGTGCCACCAGTGATCCGGGACAGGGTTTGTCTGGGGCCAACGTCCTGACTTTC
NA	TRBJ2-5	TRBV5-1	NA	CAGSFGPEETQYF	TGCGCCGGCAGCTTTGGGCCAGAAGAGACCCAGTACTTC